The 22 T cell receptor beta chains in this list originate from one sample, sequenced in a study of CD8+ T cells in alopecia areata. The treatment denotes: oral pan-JAK inhibitor, 5-10 mg twice daily. Sequencing used cDNA as its template, made by extracting RNA and reverse transcribing it. This table comes from immunoSEQ multiplex PCR, and its TCRdb copy is limited to in-frame clones, with some not included. This sample has some 200,000 clones, with 50% to 70% found just once. This specimen consisted of CD4+ T cells sorted from blood, obtained at week 4, from a patient treated with tofacitinib. These receptors came from a human donor with alopecia areata.

The V call is TRBV7-9, the J call TRBJ2-4, with D possibly TRBD2 on 5 matching bases. In germline, CDR1 is SEHNR, CDR2 FQNEAQ (reference sequence). The V end was cut by 5 bases, the J end by 2 bases, with 25 bases between. The CDR3 is made up of 19 amino acids. CDR3 in DNA: TGTGCCAGCAGCCCTCCGCGGTGGGAGCGGAACACTTCCAAAAACATTCAGTACTTC. This gives the protein CASSPPRWERNTSKNIQYF.

The chain has TRBV29-1 and TRBJ1-1; D uncertain. V lost 1 base and J 11 bases, leaving 11 bases between the germline ends. From germline, CDR1 is SQVTM and CDR2 ANQGSEA. The CDR3 loop spans 11 amino acids. The chain's CDR3 is CSVEVRESAFF. CDR3 bases: TGCAGCGTTGAAGTCCGGGAGTCGGCTTTCTTT.

This sequence joins TRBV6-1 and TRBJ1-2, with D perhaps matching TRBD1 (5 bases). This CDR3 spans 14 amino acids. Germline V gene lookup returns CDR1 MNHNS and CDR2 SASEGT. Trimming removed 2 bases from V and 7 bases from J, with 14 bases in between. The CDR3 region is CASSEQGRVSGYTF. The CDR3 bases are TGTGCCAGCAGTGAACAGGGCAGGGTTTCTGGCTACACCTTC.

The rearrangement joins TRBV19 to TRBJ2-2; D not certain. The length of the CDR3 is 14 residues. V was trimmed by 10 bases and J by 6 bases, leaving 18 bases between them. Germline CDR1 reads LNHDA; CDR2 reads SQIVND (reference sequence). CDR3 in amino acids: CATTQTIWAGELFF. In nucleotides, the CDR3 is TGTGCCACTACCCAGACGATCTGGGCCGGGGAGCTGTTTTTT. The complete variable domain, with remaining parts taken from reference TRBV19 and TRBJ2-2, reads DGGITQSPKYLFRKEGQNVTLSCEQNLNHDAMYWYRQDPGQGLRLIYYSQIVNDFQKGDIAEGYSVSREKKESFPLTVTSAQKNPTAFYLCATTQTIWAGELFFGEGSRLTVL.

As for this clone: Compared with germline, one end of the junction differs, possibly owing to a read error. V usage is TRBV4-1 and J usage is TRBJ1-1; D is possibly TRBD1 (6 bases). Germline assignment: CDR1 MGHRA and CDR2 YSYEKL. The CDR3 is made up of 14 amino acids. CDR3 residues: CASSQGGIGRKAFF. The CDR3 DNA reads TGTGCCAGCAGCCAAGGGGGGATTGGAAGGAAGGCTTTCTTT.

This clone was observed a few times. The chain has TRBV5-8 and TRBJ1-5; TRBD1 matches at 7 bases. Germline V lookup: CDR1 SGHTS, CDR2 YDEGEE. V lost 4 bases to trimming and J lost 3 bases; unmatched junction nucleotides: 7. This CDR3 contains 15 residues. CDR3 sequence reads: CASSPGQGDNQPQHF. The DNA for the CDR3 is TGTGCCAGCAGCCCGGGCCAGGGGGACAATCAGCCCCAGCATTTT.

The chain carries TRBV7-9 and TRBJ2-7, with a tentative D call TRBD1 (7 bases). Per the germline V gene, CDR1 is SEHNR and CDR2 is FQNEAQ (reference sequence). The CDR3 extends over 13 amino acids. V was clipped by 3 bases and J by 4 bases, with 10 bases between them. CDR3 residues: CASSLQGGYEQYF. CDR3 nucleotide sequence: TGTGCCAGCAGCTTGCAGGGGGGATACGAGCAGTACTTC.

This clone was seen a few times. The chain combines TRBV27 with TRBJ2-1, with 15 positions matching TRBD2. Looked up from germline, CDR1 is MNHEY and CDR2 is SMNVEV (reference sequence). CDR3 length: 15 residues. Trimming cost V 1 base and J 10 bases; bases outside gene matches: 2. For the CDR3, the DNA is TGTGCCAGCAGTTTATTGGGACTAGCGGGGGGAGAGCAGTTCTTC. This encodes CASSLLGLAGGEQFF.

The sample holds many counts of this clone. V usage is TRBV30 and J usage is TRBJ1-1; D not certain. V lost 3 bases, J lost 0 bases, and 8 bases lay in between. Germline loops: CDR1 GTSNPN, CDR2 SVGIG (reference sequence). This CDR3 has 13 amino acids. DNA of the CDR3: TGTGCCTGGAGGCCTTATTTGAACACTGAAGCTTTCTTT. It encodes CAWRPYLNTEAFF.

This chain joins TRBV30 and TRBJ2-7; unclear D gene. The V end lost 0 bases, the J end lost 3 bases, and 9 bases lay between the germline ends. Germline loops: CDR1 GTSNPN, CDR2 SVGIG (reference sequence). The CDR3 extends over 13 amino acids. CDR3 nucleotide sequence: TGTGCCTGGAGTGTCGGCGGAAACTACGAGCAGTACTTC. Its translation: CAWSVGGNYEQYF.

This clone was seen a handful of times. The chain is built from TRBV29-1 and TRBJ2-1, with D possibly called TRBD1 or TRBD2 (6 bases each). This CDR3 comprises 14 residues. Germline CDR1 SQVTM, CDR2 ANQGSEA. The germline V and J ends were trimmed by 3 bases and 4 bases, with 13 bases remaining between them. CDR3 sequence: CSVDPGGIYNEQFF. CDR3 nucleotide sequence: TGCAGCGTTGATCCCGGGGGCATATACAATGAGCAGTTCTTC.

This clone appeared a few times. The chain carries TRBV9 and TRBJ2-1; maybe TRBD2 (6 bases). The CDR3 length is 18 residues. From germline, CDR1 is SGDLS and CDR2 YYNGEE. V shed 1 base and J shed 4 bases, with 21 bases lying between them. In nucleotides, the CDR3 is TGTGCCAGCAGCGTATATTATTCGGCGGGGTCTCTGTACAATGAGCAGTTCTTC. Its protein product is CASSVYYSAGSLYNEQFF.

This rearrangement joins TRBV2 to TRBJ2-1; D unresolved. V lost 6 bases and J lost 9, with 15 bases in between. Looked up from germline, CDR1 is SNHLY and CDR2 is FYNNEI. This CDR3 has 13 residues. CDR3 protein: CASSLILVGEQFF. The CDR3 nucleotides read TGTGCCAGCAGCCTGATTCTCGTCGGTGAGCAGTTCTTC. Drawing the rest from reference TRBV2 and TRBJ2-1, the complete variable domain is EPEVTQTPSHQVTQMGQEVILRCVPISNHLYFYWYRQILGQKVEFLVSFYNNEISEKSEIFDDQFSVERPDGSNFTLKIRSTKLEDSAMYFCASSLILVGEQFFGPGTRLTVL.

The rearrangement links TRBV5-4 to TRBJ1-1, with D possibly matching TRBD1 (6 bases). The ends were cut back, 4 bases at V and 0 bases at J, with 19 bases in the middle. The germline gives CDR1 SGHNT, CDR2 YYREEE (reference sequence). The CDR3 covers 17 residues. In DNA, the CDR3 is TGTGCCAGCAGCGCCATACAGGGCCCCACTATGAACACTGAAGCTTTCTTT. Protein product: CASSAIQGPTMNTEAFF.

This clone occurred a few times. The chain has TRBV20-1 and TRBJ2-1, with D possibly matching TRBD2 (5 bases). Germline V gene data show CDR1 as DFQATT and CDR2 as SNEGSKA (reference sequence). The V end was cut by 3 bases, the J end by 9 bases, with 9 bases between. This CDR3 is built from 11 residues. The CDR3 region has the DNA TGCAGTGCTAGGGCGGGCTCTGAGCAGTTCTTC. This codes for CSARAGSEQFF.

The V gene is TRBV4-3, the J gene TRBJ1-6, with a weak D call TRBD1 (6 bases). Germline V lookup: CDR1 LGHNA, CDR2 YSLEER. V dropped 1 base and J dropped 8 bases, with 12 bases sitting between them. The CDR3 runs to 15 residues. The CDR3 coding sequence is TGCGCCAGCAGCCAAGCGGCACAGGGAGATTCACCCCTCCACTTT. Its protein is CASSQAAQGDSPLHF.

This chain joins TRBV6-5 and TRBJ1-2, with unresolved D. The CDR3 spans 15 residues. The ends were cut back, 0 bases at V and 2 bases at J, with 10 bases in the middle. Per the germline V gene, CDR1 is MNHEY and CDR2 is SVGAGI. CDR3 region: CASSYSIAVNYGYTF. CDR3 coding DNA: TGTGCCAGCAGTTACTCGATCGCAGTGAACTATGGCTACACCTTC.

The rearrangement joins TRBV29-1 to TRBJ2-5, with 7 bases aligning to TRBD2. Trimming took 6 bases from V and 8 from J; bases not matched to a gene: 15. CDR3 length equals 14 residues. Germline loops: CDR1 SQVTM, CDR2 ANQGSEA. The CDR3 sequence: CSVKPVAGGLTQYF. The CDR3 DNA is TGCAGCGTCAAACCCGTAGCGGGCGGGTTAACCCAGTACTTC.

The chain joins TRBV2 to TRBJ1-2; D is undetermined. CDR1 and CDR2 from the germline V gene are SNHLY and FYNNEI. CDR3 length: 13 residues. V was trimmed by 1 base and J by 4 bases, leaving 7 bases between them. The CDR3 protein is CASSEGISYGYTF. CDR3 sequence (DNA): TGTGCCAGCAGTGAAGGGATCAGCTATGGCTACACCTTC.

V usage is TRBV4-3 and J usage is TRBJ2-2; 9 bases fit TRBD1. The CDR3 covers 15 residues. J gave up 3 bases and V 1 base, and 0 bases lay outside the gene matches. Germline CDR1 reads LGHNA; CDR2 reads YSLEER. CDR3 protein: CASSQGTGDTGELFF. The CDR3 DNA reads as TGCGCCAGCAGCCAAGGGACAGGGGACACCGGGGAGCTGTTTTTT.

The chain joins TRBV6-6 to TRBJ2-1, with 7 positions matching TRBD1. V lost 7 bases, J lost 5 bases, and 11 bases stayed unmatched. Germline-derived CDR1 and CDR2 are MNHNY and SVGAGI (reference sequence). This CDR3 is built from 15 residues. The CDR3 DNA follows: TGTGCCAGCAAGTCTTTGACAGGGACCAACAATGAGCAGTTCTTC. It yields the protein CASKSLTGTNNEQFF.

V and J are TRBV12-5 and TRBJ2-1; 13 bases match TRBD2. The germline gives CDR1 LGHNT, CDR2 FRNRAP. The V gene end was trimmed by 3 bases and the J gene end by 7 bases; junction bases not matched to a gene: 9. The CDR3 contains 17 residues. For the CDR3, the DNA is TGTGCTAGTGGTTTCGCCGGACTAGCGGGGGTAAGGAATGAGCAGTTCTTC. This encodes CASGFAGLAGVRNEQFF. Using reference TRBV12-5 and TRBJ2-1 for the parts outside the CDR3, the full variable domain is DARVTQTPRHKVTEMGQEVTMRCQPILGHNTVFWYRQTMMQGLELLAYFRNRAPLDDSGMPKDRFSAEMPDATLATLKIQPSEPRDSAVYFCASGFAGLAGVRNEQFFGPGTRLTVL.